The sequence of this TCR beta chain was determined in a study of identical twins. Broader study findings: In cord blood, abundant beta clonotypes had fewer insertions; memory showed no trend.

This clonotype was recorded many times. Its antigen is undetermined. Per germline, CDR1 SGHRS and CDR2 YFSETQ. Trimming pared 0 bases from V and 2 bases from J, leaving 11 bases between. The CDR3 consists of 15 residues. Unique molecular identifiers were in the cDNA, with template-switch universal primer binding. TCRdb independently ran MiXCR on the 5' RACE reads; one entry per CDR3 protein. Counted here are 150,000 or so distinct CDR3 sequences, 3% to 4.5% occurring once; the ten biggest clones make up 8% to 8.5%. This TCR was recovered from a man aged 18 to 30 in good health. Sequencing was carried out using memory T cells sorted from blood. The J gene is TRBJ1-2, the V gene TRBV5-1; D might be TRBD1 (6 bases). The CDR3 bases are TGCGCCAGCAGCTTGGAGGGGCAGGGGAACTATGGCTACACCTTC. Translating it yields CASSLEGQGNYGYTF.